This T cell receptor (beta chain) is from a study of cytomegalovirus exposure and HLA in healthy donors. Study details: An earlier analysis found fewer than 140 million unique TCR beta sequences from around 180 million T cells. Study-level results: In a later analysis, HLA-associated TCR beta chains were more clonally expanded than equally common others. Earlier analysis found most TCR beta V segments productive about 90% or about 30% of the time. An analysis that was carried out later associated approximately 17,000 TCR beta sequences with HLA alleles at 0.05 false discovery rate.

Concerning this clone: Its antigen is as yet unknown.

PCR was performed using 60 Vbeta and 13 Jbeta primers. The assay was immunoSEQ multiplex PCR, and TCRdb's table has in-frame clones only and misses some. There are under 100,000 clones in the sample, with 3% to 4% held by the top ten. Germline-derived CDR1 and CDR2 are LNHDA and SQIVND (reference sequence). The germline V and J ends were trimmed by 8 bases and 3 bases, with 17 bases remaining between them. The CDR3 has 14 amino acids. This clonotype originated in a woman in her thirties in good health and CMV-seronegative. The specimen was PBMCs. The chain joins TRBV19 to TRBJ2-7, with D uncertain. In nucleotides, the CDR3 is TGTGCCAGTGCGGTAAGCGAGACTTTCTACGAGCAGTACTTC. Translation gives CASAVSETFYEQYF.